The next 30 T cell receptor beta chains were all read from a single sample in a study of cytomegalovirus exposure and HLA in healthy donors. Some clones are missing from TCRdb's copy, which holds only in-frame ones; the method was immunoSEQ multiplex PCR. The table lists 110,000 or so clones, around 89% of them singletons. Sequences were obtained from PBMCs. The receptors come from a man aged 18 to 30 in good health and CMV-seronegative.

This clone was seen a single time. CDR3 sequence (DNA): TGCAGTGCTAGAGATCAGGGTGAGCAGTTCTTC. Translation gives CSARDQGEQFF. The chain has TRBV20-1 and TRBJ2-1; possible D gene TRBD1, 5 bases. Germline CDR1 is DFQATT and CDR2 is SNEGSKA (reference sequence). Between the trimmed V and J ends, which lost 0 bases and 9 bases, there was a span of 6 bases. The CDR3 runs to 11 residues.

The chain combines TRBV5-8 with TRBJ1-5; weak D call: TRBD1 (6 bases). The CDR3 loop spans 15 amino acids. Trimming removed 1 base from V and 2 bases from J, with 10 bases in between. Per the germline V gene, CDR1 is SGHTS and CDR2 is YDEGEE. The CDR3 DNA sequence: TGTGCCAGCAGCTTGAGCAGGGGTGGCAATCAGCCCCAGCATTTT. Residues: CASSLSRGGNQPQHF.

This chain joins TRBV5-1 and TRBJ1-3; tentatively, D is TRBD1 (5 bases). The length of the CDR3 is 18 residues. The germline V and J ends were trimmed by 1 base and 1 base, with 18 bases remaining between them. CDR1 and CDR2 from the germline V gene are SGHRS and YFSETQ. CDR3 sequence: CASSLRSMAPGSGNTIYF. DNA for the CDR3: TGCGCCAGCAGCTTGCGGTCTATGGCACCAGGGTCTGGAAACACCATATATTTT. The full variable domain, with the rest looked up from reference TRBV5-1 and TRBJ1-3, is KAGVTQTPRYLIKTRGQQVTLSCSPISGHRSVSWYQQTPGQGLQFLFEYFSETQRNKGNFPGRFSGRQFSNSRSEMNVSTLELGDSALYLCASSLRSMAPGSGNTIYFGEGSWLTVV.

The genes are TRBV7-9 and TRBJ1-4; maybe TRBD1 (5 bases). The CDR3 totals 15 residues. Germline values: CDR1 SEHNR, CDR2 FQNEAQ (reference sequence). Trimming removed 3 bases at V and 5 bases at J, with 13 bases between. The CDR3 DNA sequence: TGTGCCAGCAGCTTCCAGGCAGGGCGAAATGAAAAACTGTTTTTT. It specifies CASSFQAGRNEKLFF.

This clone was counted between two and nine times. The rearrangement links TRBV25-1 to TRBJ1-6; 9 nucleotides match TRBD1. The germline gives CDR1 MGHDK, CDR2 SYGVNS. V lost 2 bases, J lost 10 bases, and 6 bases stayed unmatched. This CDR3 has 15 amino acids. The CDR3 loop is CASSEPGTGMSPLHF. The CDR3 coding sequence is TGTGCCAGCAGTGAACCCGGGACAGGGATGTCACCCCTCCACTTT.

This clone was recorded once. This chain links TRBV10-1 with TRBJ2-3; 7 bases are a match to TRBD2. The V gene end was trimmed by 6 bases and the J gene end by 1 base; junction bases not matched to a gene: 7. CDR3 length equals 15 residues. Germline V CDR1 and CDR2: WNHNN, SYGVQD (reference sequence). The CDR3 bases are TGCGCCAGCAGGGCCGGAACTAGCGGCACAGATACGCAGTATTTT. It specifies CASRAGTSGTDTQYF.

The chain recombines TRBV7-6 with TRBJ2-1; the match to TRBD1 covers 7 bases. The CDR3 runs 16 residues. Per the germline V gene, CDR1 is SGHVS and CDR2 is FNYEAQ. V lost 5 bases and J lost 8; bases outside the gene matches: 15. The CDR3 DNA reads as TGTGCCAGCAGCGCTAGGGGGACAGAAGTTGCCCATGAGCAGTTCTTC. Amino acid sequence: CASSARGTEVAHEQFF.

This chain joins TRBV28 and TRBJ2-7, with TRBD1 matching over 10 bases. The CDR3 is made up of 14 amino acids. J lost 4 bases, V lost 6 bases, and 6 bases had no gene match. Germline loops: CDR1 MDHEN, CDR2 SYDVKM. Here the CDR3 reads CASSSDRGLYEQYF. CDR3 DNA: TGTGCCAGCAGCTCGGACAGGGGGTTGTACGAGCAGTACTTC.

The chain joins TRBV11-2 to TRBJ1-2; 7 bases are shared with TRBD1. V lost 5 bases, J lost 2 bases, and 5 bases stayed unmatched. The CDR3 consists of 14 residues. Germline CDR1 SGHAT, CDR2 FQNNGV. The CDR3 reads CASSNLGQNYGYTF. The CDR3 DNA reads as TGTGCCAGCAGCAACCTGGGACAGAACTATGGCTACACCTTC.

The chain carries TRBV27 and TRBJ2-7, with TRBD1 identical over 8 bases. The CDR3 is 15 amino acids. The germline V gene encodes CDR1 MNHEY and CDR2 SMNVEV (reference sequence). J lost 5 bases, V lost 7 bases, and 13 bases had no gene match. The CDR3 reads CASINNRGVSNEQYF. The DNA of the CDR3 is TGTGCCAGCATAAACAACAGGGGGGTTTCGAACGAGCAGTACTTC.

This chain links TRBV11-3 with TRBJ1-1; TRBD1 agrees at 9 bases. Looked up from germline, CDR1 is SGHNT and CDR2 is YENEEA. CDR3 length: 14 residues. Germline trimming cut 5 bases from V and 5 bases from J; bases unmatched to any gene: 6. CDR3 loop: CASSVTQGATEAFF. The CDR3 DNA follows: TGTGCCAGCAGCGTTACACAGGGGGCGACTGAAGCTTTCTTT.

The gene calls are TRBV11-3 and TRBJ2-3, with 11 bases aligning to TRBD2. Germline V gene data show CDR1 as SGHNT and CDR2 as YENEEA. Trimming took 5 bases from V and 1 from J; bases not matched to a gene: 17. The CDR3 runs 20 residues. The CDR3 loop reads CASSPRWDSGRESGTDTQYF. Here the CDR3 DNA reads TGTGCCAGCAGCCCCCGGTGGGATAGCGGGAGGGAGTCTGGCACAGATACGCAGTATTTT.

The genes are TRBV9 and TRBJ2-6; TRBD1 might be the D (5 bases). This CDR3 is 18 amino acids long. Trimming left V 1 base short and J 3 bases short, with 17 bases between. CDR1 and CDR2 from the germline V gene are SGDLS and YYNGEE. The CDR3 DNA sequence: TGTGCCAGCAGCGTACGTCGGCAGGGCGAGTTTGGGGCCAACGTCCTGACTTTC. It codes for CASSVRRQGEFGANVLTF.

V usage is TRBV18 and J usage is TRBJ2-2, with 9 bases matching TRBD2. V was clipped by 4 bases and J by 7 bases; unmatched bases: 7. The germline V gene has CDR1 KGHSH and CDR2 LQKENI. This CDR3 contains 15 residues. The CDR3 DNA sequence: TGTGCCAGCTCACGACTAGCGGCAGACGGCGGGGAGCTGTTTTTT. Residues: CASSRLAADGGELFF.

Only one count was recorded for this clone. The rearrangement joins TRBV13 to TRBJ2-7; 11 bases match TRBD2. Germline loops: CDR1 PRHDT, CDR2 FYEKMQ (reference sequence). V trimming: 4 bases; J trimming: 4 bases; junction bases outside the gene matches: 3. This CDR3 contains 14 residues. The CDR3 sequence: CASSSTSGVYEQYF. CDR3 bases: TGTGCCAGCAGCTCGACTAGCGGGGTATACGAGCAGTACTTC.

CDR3 sequence: CASSQGYRGDRTQYF. CDR3 in DNA: TGCGCCAGCAGCCAAGGATACAGGGGGGATCGGACCCAGTACTTC. V is TRBV4-3 and J is TRBJ2-5; 8 nucleotides agree with TRBD1. V shed 1 base and J 7 bases; nucleotides not matched to a gene: 8. CDR1 and CDR2 from the germline V gene are LGHNA and YSLEER. The CDR3 sequence is 15 residues long.

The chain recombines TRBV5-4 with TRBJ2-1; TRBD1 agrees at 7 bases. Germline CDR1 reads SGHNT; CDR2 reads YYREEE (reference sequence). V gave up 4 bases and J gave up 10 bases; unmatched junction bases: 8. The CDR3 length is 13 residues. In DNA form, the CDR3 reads TGTGCCAGCAGCCGACAGGGTATTAGGGAGCAGTTCTTC. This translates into CASSRQGIREQFF. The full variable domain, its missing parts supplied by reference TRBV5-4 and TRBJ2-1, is ETGVTQSPTHLIKTRGQQVTLRCSSQSGHNTVSWYQQALGQGPQFIFQYYREEENGRGNFPPRFSGLQFPNYSSELNVNALELDDSALYLCASSRQGIREQFFGPGTRLTVL.

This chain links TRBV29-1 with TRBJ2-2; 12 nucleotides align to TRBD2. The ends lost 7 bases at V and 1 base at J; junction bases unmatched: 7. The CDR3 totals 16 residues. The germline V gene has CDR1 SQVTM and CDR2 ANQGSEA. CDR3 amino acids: CSGLLAGGQNTGELFF. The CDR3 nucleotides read TGCAGCGGTTTACTAGCGGGGGGCCAGAACACCGGGGAGCTGTTTTTT.

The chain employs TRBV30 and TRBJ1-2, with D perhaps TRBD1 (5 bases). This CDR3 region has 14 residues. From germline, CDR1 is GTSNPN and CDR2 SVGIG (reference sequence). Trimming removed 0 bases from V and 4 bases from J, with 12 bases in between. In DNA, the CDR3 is TGTGCCTGGAGTGTACGCGCAGGGATCTATGGCTACACCTTC. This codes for CAWSVRAGIYGYTF. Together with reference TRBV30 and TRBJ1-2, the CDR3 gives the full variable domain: SQTIHQWPATLVQPVGSPLSLECTVEGTSNPNLYWYRQAAGRGLQLLFYSVGIGQISSEVPQNLSASRPQDRQFILSSKKLLLSDSGFYLCAWSVRAGIYGYTFGSGTRLTVV.

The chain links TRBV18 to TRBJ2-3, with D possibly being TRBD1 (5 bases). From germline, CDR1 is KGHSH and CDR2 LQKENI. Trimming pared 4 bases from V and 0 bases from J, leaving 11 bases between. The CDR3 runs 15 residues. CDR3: CASSRSGPSTDTQYF. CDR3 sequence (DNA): TGTGCCAGCTCACGTTCAGGGCCGAGCACAGATACGCAGTATTTT.

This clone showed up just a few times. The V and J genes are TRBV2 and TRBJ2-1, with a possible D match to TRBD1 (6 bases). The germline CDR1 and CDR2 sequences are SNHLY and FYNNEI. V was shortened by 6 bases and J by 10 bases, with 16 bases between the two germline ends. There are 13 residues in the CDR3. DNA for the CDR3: TGTGCCAGCAGCAGAACAGGGCAGGGCGAGCAGTTCTTC. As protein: CASSRTGQGEQFF.

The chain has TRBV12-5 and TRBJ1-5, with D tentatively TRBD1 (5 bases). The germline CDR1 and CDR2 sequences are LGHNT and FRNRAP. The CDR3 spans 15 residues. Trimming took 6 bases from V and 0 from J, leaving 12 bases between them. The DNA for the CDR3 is TGTGCTAGTGGCCGCGGGGACGTTAGCAATCAGCCCCAGCATTTT. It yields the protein CASGRGDVSNQPQHF.

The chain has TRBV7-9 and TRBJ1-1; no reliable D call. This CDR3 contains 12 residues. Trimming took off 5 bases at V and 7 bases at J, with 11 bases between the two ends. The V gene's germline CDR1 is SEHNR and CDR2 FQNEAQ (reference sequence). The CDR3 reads CASSPPGFEAFF. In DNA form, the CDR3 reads TGTGCCAGCAGCCCCCCGGGATTTGAAGCTTTCTTT.

CDR3 sequence: CASSTDIRAEAFF. The CDR3 nucleotides read TGTGCCAGCAGTACGGACATACGGGCTGAAGCTTTCTTT. The rearrangement links TRBV6-6 to TRBJ1-1; a possible D gene is TRBD1 (5 bases). This CDR3 spans 13 amino acids. Per germline, CDR1 MNHNY and CDR2 SVGAGI (reference sequence). V was shortened by 5 bases and J by 6 bases, with 13 bases between the two germline ends.

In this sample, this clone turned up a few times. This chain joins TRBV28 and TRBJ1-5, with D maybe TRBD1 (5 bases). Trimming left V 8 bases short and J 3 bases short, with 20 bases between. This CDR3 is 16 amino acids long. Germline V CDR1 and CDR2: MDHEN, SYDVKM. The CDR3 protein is CASVKLTDGNNQPQHF. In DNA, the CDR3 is TGTGCCAGCGTCAAGTTGACAGACGGAAACAATCAGCCCCAGCATTTT.

CDR3 coding DNA: TGTGCCAGCAGCTTAGCGTCTGCGGGAGATTCAGATACGCAGTATTTT. This sequence encodes CASSLASAGDSDTQYF. This sequence joins TRBV7-9 and TRBJ2-3; 7 nucleotides line up with TRBD2. Germline CDR1 SEHNR, CDR2 FQNEAQ (reference sequence). V lost 0 bases to trimming and J lost 4 bases; unmatched junction nucleotides: 7. CDR3 length: 16 amino acids.

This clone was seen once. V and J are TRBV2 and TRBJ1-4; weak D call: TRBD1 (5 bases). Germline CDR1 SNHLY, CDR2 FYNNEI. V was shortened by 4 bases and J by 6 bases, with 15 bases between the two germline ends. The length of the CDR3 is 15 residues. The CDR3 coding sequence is TGTGCCAGCAGTGTATCGACAGTTCGTGATGAAAAACTGTTTTTT. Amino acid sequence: CASSVSTVRDEKLFF.

CDR3 DNA sequence: TGTGCCAGCAGCAGTTCGACTAGCGGGTACAATGAGCAGTTCTTC. Amino acid sequence: CASSSSTSGYNEQFF. V usage is TRBV27 and J usage is TRBJ2-1; TRBD2 agrees at 10 bases. Trimming took 6 bases from V and 4 from J; bases not matched to a gene: 6. Germline V CDR1 and CDR2: MNHEY, SMNVEV (reference sequence). CDR3 length: 15 amino acids.

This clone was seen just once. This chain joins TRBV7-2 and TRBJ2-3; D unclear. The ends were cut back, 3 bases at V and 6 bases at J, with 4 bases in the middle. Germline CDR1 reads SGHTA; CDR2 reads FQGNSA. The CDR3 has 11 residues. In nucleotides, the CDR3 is TGTGCCAGCAGCTTCAGGGATACGCAGTATTTT. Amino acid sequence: CASSFRDTQYF.

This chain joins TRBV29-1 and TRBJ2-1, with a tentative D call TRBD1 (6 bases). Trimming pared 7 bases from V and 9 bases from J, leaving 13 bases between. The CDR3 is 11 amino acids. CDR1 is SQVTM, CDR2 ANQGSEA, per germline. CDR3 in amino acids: CSAQTGAEQFF. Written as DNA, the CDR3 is TGCAGCGCTCAGACAGGCGCTGAGCAGTTCTTC.